The rows below give T cell receptor beta chains drawn from one sample of a study of blood T cell repertoires in COVID-19. The protocol was immunoSEQ multiplex PCR, while the TCRdb copy is restricted to in-frame clones and leaves out a portion. The repertoire holds about 310,000 clones, with about 88% as singletons. Sample: PBMCs or T cells enriched from blood (not recorded which). These receptors were taken from a woman aged 40 to 50 who had recovered from COVID-19. Both conserved end residues are part of each CDR3. D genes are given only for firm matches. The size field is filled for only some rows; it gives once, few, many or a size class.

size | D | J | V | CDR3 | DNA
- | - | TRBJ2-7 | TRBV21-1 | CASSPRTGEHEQYF | TGTGCCAGCAGCCCGCGGACAGGGGAACACGAGCAGTACTTC
- | TRBD1 | TRBJ2-7 | TRBV6-2/TRBV6-3 | CASSATGGPYEQYF | TGTGCCAGCAGTGCGACAGGGGGCCCCTACGAGCAGTACTTC
- | - | TRBJ1-3 | TRBV9 | CASSVRSSGNTIYF | TGTGCCAGCAGCGTCAGATCCTCTGGAAACACCATATATTTT
- | TRBD2 | TRBJ2-1 | TRBV24-1 | CATSDSRTSGVEQFF | TGTGCCACCAGTGATTCAAGAACCAGCGGGGTTGAGCAGTTCTTC
- | - | TRBJ2-1 | TRBV18 | CASSSTVTLYNEQFF | TGTGCCAGCTCGTCCACAGTTACCCTCTACAATGAGCAGTTCTTC
- | - | TRBJ2-2 | TRBV6-5 | CASAGLQNTGELFF | TGTGCCAGCGCAGGACTACAGAACACCGGGGAGCTGTTTTTT
- | - | TRBJ2-5 | TRBV24-1 | CATSAGGLQETQYF | TGTGCCACCAGTGCCGGCGGACTACAAGAGACCCAGTACTTC
once | TRBD2 | TRBJ2-3 | TRBV5-1 | CASSFGGSGRAMGTDTQYF | TGCGCCAGCAGCTTTGGTGGTAGCGGGAGGGCCATGGGGACAGATACGCAGTATTTT
- | TRBD2 | TRBJ2-7 | TRBV7-9 | CASSPRTSGAYEQYF | TGTGCCAGCAGCCCGCGGACTAGCGGAGCCTACGAGCAGTACTTC
- | - | TRBJ2-7 | TRBV28 | CASSLAPNYQYF | TGTGCCAGCAGTTTGGCCCCAAATTACCAGTACTTC
- | - | TRBJ2-2 | TRBV28 | CASSFQGTNTGELFF | TGTGCCAGCAGTTTTCAGGGGACGAACACCGGGGAGCTGTTTTTT
- | TRBD1 | TRBJ2-7 | TRBV2 | CASSVRTGERSEQYF | TGTGCCAGCAGTGTGCGGACAGGGGAAAGGAGCGAGCAGTACTTC
- | - | TRBJ2-7 | TRBV3-1/TRBV3-2 | CASSQDQGYNEQYF | TGTGCCAGCAGCCAAGATCAGGGGTACAACGAGCAGTACTTC
- | - | TRBJ1-1 | TRBV20-1 | CIVKLNTEAFF | TGCATCGTAAAGCTGAACACTGAAGCTTTCTTT
- | - | TRBJ2-1 | TRBV6-6 | CASSYISGGGNEQFF | TGTGCCAGCAGTTACATTTCGGGTGGAGGCAATGAGCAGTTCTTC
- | - | TRBJ2-1 | TRBV29-1 | CSTSGFYNEQFF | TGCAGCACAAGCGGGTTTTACAATGAGCAGTTCTTC
- | TRBD2 | TRBJ2-7 | TRBV11-2 | CASSSIAAGGAYEQYF | TGTGCCAGCAGCTCCATTGCAGCGGGGGGCGCCTACGAGCAGTACTTC
- | - | TRBJ1-2 | TRBV28 | CASTVDKNYGYTF | TGTGCCAGCACTGTAGACAAAAACTATGGCTACACCTTC
- | TRBD1 | TRBJ2-1 | TRBV7-3 | CASSGQAGNYNEQFF | TGTGCCAGCAGCGGACAGGCCGGAAACTACAATGAGCAGTTCTTC
- | - | TRBJ2-7 | TRBV19 | CASSINPGAPYEQYF | TGTGCCAGTAGTATAAACCCGGGAGCTCCCTACGAGCAGTACTTC
- | TRBD1 | TRBJ1-1 | TRBV19 | CASSIMGQGATNTEAFF | TGTGCCAGTAGTATAATGGGACAGGGGGCTACGAACACTGAAGCTTTCTTT
once | - | TRBJ2-5 | TRBV3-1/TRBV3-2 | CASSQEGARTEYF | TGTGCCAGCAGCCAAGAGGGGGCTAGGACTGAGTACTTC
- | - | TRBJ2-1 | TRBV11-3 | CASQRGGSSYNEQFF | TGTGCCAGCCAACGTGGGGGGAGCTCCTACAATGAGCAGTTCTTC
once | TRBD1 | TRBJ1-2 | TRBV20-1 | CSASLQGGNYGYTF | TGCAGTGCCAGTCTACAGGGGGGGAACTATGGCTACACCTTC
- | - | TRBJ1-4 | TRBV7-7 | CASSLVARQRSTNEKLFF | TGTGCTAGCAGCTTAGTGGCTAGACAGCGATCAACTAATGAAAAACTGTTTTTT
- | - | TRBJ2-2 | TRBV9 | CASSAGTGLTGELFF | TGTGCCAGCAGCGCCGGGACGGGACTCACCGGGGAGCTGTTTTTT
- | - | TRBJ1-3 | TRBV9 | CASSSRFEGESGNTIYF | TGTGCCAGCAGCTCCCGCTTTGAGGGTGAATCTGGAAACACCATATATTTT
- | - | TRBJ2-5 | TRBV4-2 | CASSPLAGTSGLETQYF | TGTGCCAGCAGCCCACTCGCCGGGACCAGCGGGCTAGAGACCCAGTACTTC
- | TRBD1 | TRBJ2-1 | TRBV11-2 | CASSSLRTGGKNEQFF | TGTGCCAGCAGCTCCCTCAGGACAGGGGGTAAGAATGAGCAGTTCTTC
once | TRBD2 | TRBJ2-2 | TRBV9 | CASTRTSEFGELFF | TGTGCCAGCACCAGGACTAGCGAATTCGGGGAGCTGTTTTTT
- | - | TRBJ2-6 | TRBV7-2 | CASSLAPGSGANVLTF | TGTGCCAGCAGCTTAGCGCCCGGGTCCGGGGCCAACGTCCTGACTTTC
- | TRBD1 | TRBJ1-2 | TRBV4-3 | CASSQVTGVGGYTF | TGCGCCAGCAGCCAAGTTACAGGGGTAGGTGGCTACACCTTC
once | - | TRBJ2-7 | TRBV18 | CASSLDGEYYEQYF | TGTGCCAGCTCACTCGATGGAGAGTACTACGAGCAGTACTTC
- | - | TRBJ1-5 | TRBV7-2 | CASSLASKTVGHQPQHF | TGTGCCAGCAGCTTAGCATCAAAGACAGTGGGGCATCAGCCCCAGCATTTT
- | TRBD1 | TRBJ1-1 | TRBV10-2 | CASTVDRGHTEAFF | TGCGCCAGCACCGTGGACAGGGGGCACACTGAAGCTTTCTTT
- | - | TRBJ1-1 | TRBV11-2 | CASSWTANTEAFF | TGTGCCAGCAGCTGGACAGCGAACACTGAAGCTTTCTTT
- | TRBD1 | TRBJ1-4 | TRBV7-2 | CASSNRGANEKLFF | TGTGCCAGCAGCAACAGGGGGGCTAATGAAAAACTGTTTTTT
once | TRBD1 | TRBJ1-6 | TRBV6-5 | CASTDRGEDSPLHF | TGTGCCAGCACCGACAGGGGTGAGGATTCACCCCTCCACTTT
- | TRBD2 | TRBJ2-1 | TRBV7-6 | CASSLATPGGPRDEQFF | TGTGCCAGCAGCTTAGCAACCCCGGGGGGGCCGAGGGATGAGCAGTTCTTC